These T cell receptor beta chains were read from a single sample in a study of T cell repertoires in cytomegalovirus infection. No antigen is known for these receptors. TCRdb ran MiXCR on the reads and lists one entry per CDR3 protein. The repertoire holds around 58,000 distinct CDR3 sequences, with around 21% as singletons. Sequenced here: CD8+ T cells from cultured PBMCs, sampled from culture after CMV antigen stimulation. These receptors all stem from a human donor in good health (CMV status not recorded). Some clones in this sample may be carry-over from other donors' samples. CDR3s include the opening cysteine and the closing phenylalanine or tryptophan. The order of the fields is D gene, V gene, clone size, J gene, CDR3 DNA, CDR3 protein. A D gene is named only where the DNA matches it firmly. Size is omitted from some rows. Given values are once, few, many or a class for expanded clones.

d_gene: .; v_gene: TRBV7-3; abundance: few; j_gene: TRBJ1-1; CDR3nt: TGTGCCAGCAGCCACGGGGGGGCCGACACCCTTCTGAACACTGAAGCTTTCTTT; CDR3aa: CASSHGGADTLLNTEAFF
d_gene: TRBD1; v_gene: TRBV27; abundance: few; j_gene: TRBJ1-6; CDR3nt: TGTGCCAGCTCCGACAGGGGGCAAGGGTCACCCCTCCACTTT; CDR3aa: CASSDRGQGSPLHF
d_gene: TRBD1; v_gene: TRBV12-3/TRBV12-4; abundance: .; j_gene: TRBJ1-1; CDR3nt: TGTGCCAGCAGTTGGACAGGGACCGGGTACACTGAAGCTTTCTTT; CDR3aa: CASSWTGTGYTEAFF
d_gene: .; v_gene: TRBV7-2; abundance: .; j_gene: TRBJ2-1; CDR3nt: TGTGCCAGCAGCCCGTGGCAGGGTTGGAATGAGCAGTTCTTC; CDR3aa: CASSPWQGWNEQFF
d_gene: TRBD2; v_gene: TRBV5-1; abundance: few; j_gene: TRBJ2-5; CDR3nt: TGCGCCAGCAGCTTGGCCACGGACGGGGGGGAGACCCAGTACTTC; CDR3aa: CASSLATDGGETQYF
d_gene: .; v_gene: TRBV6-6; abundance: .; j_gene: TRBJ2-6; CDR3nt: TGTGCCAGCAGTTACTTTGGGTCTGGGGCCAACGTCCTGACTTTC; CDR3aa: CASSYFGSGANVLTF
d_gene: .; v_gene: TRBV4-1; abundance: .; j_gene: TRBJ1-2; CDR3nt: TGCGCCAGCAGCCATCAAAAACTTGGAGGCTACACCTTC; CDR3aa: CASSHQKLGGYTF
d_gene: .; v_gene: TRBV12-3/TRBV12-4; abundance: many; j_gene: TRBJ2-3; CDR3nt: TGTGCCAGCAGTTTGTTGGCAGATACGCAGTATTTT; CDR3aa: CASSLLADTQYF
d_gene: TRBD1; v_gene: TRBV27; abundance: .; j_gene: TRBJ1-6; CDR3nt: TGTGCCAGCAGCGGGACAGGCCCGGGAGGTTTGCACTTT; CDR3aa: CASSGTGPGGLHF
d_gene: .; v_gene: TRBV7-2; abundance: .; j_gene: TRBJ2-1; CDR3nt: TGTGCCAGCAGGCTCGCCGGGGGCGATGGGTATGAGCAGTTCTTC; CDR3aa: CASRLAGGDGYEQFF
d_gene: TRBD1; v_gene: TRBV12-3/TRBV12-4; abundance: once; j_gene: TRBJ1-2; CDR3nt: TGTGCCAGCAGTTTTGAGGGACAGGATGGCTACACCTTC; CDR3aa: CASSFEGQDGYTF
d_gene: TRBD1; v_gene: TRBV11-2; abundance: once; j_gene: TRBJ2-3; CDR3nt: TGTGCCAGCAGCTTAGTTGGACAGGGGGCCCACCCATTTACAGATACGCAGTATTTT; CDR3aa: CASSLVGQGAHPFTDTQYF
d_gene: .; v_gene: TRBV4-3; abundance: .; j_gene: TRBJ2-7; CDR3nt: TGCGCCAGCAGCCAAGATGCGCAGGGGTCCTATGGAGGGATCTCCTACGAGCAGTACTTC; CDR3aa: CASSQDAQGSYGGISYEQYF
d_gene: .; v_gene: TRBV7-9; abundance: few; j_gene: TRBJ2-4; CDR3nt: TGTGCCAGCAGCTCGCCCAGGGACCAGAAAAACATTCAGTACTTC; CDR3aa: CASSSPRDQKNIQYF
d_gene: TRBD2; v_gene: TRBV6-5; abundance: once; j_gene: TRBJ2-3; CDR3nt: TGTGCCAGCAGTTACCCCACCCTCAGCGGGGGGCCAGATACGCAGTATTTT; CDR3aa: CASSYPTLSGGPDTQYF
d_gene: .; v_gene: TRBV7-8; abundance: many; j_gene: TRBJ1-5; CDR3nt: TGTGCCAGCAGCTACAGCAATCAGCCCCAGCATTTT; CDR3aa: CASSYSNQPQHF
d_gene: .; v_gene: TRBV7-6; abundance: .; j_gene: TRBJ2-7; CDR3nt: TGTGCCAGCAGCTCCGAGTTCTCCTACGAGCAGTACTTC; CDR3aa: CASSSEFSYEQYF
d_gene: TRBD1; v_gene: TRBV5-4; abundance: .; j_gene: TRBJ1-2; CDR3nt: TGTGCCAGCAGCTTTGCCTTGCGAGACAGGGGTTACGGCTACACCTTC; CDR3aa: CASSFALRDRGYGYTF
d_gene: TRBD1; v_gene: TRBV7-9; abundance: few; j_gene: TRBJ2-1; CDR3nt: TGTGCCAGCAGCTTGGACAGGGGGCAGGAGCAGTTCTTC; CDR3aa: CASSLDRGQEQFF
d_gene: .; v_gene: TRBV2; abundance: .; j_gene: TRBJ2-2; CDR3nt: TGTGCCCCCGGGCCGACCGGGGAGCTGTTTTTT; CDR3aa: CAPGPTGELFF
d_gene: .; v_gene: TRBV4-3; abundance: .; j_gene: TRBJ1-1; CDR3nt: TGCGCCAGCAGCCAAGTTGCCATGAACACTGAAGCTTTCTTT; CDR3aa: CASSQVAMNTEAFF
d_gene: .; v_gene: TRBV6-5; abundance: .; j_gene: TRBJ1-5; CDR3nt: TGTGCCAGCAGTTACTCATATTCTGGCGGGGATCAATTTAATCAGCCCCAGCATTTT; CDR3aa: CASSYSYSGGDQFNQPQHF
d_gene: TRBD2; v_gene: TRBV7-6; abundance: .; j_gene: TRBJ2-1; CDR3nt: TGTGCCAGCAGCTTAGCCCGACTAGCGGGGGGGCCCCACAATGAGCAGTTCTTC; CDR3aa: CASSLARLAGGPHNEQFF
d_gene: TRBD1; v_gene: TRBV7-2; abundance: few; j_gene: TRBJ1-5; CDR3nt: TGTGCCAGCAGCTTAGCCGCCGACAGGGTTCGGAATCAGCCCCAGCATTTT; CDR3aa: CASSLAADRVRNQPQHF
d_gene: .; v_gene: TRBV12-3/TRBV12-4; abundance: .; j_gene: TRBJ1-5; CDR3nt: TGTGCCAGCAGTCTACAGGAGAATCAGCCCCAGCATTTT; CDR3aa: CASSLQENQPQHF
d_gene: .; v_gene: TRBV7-2; abundance: .; j_gene: TRBJ2-5; CDR3nt: TGTGCCAGCAGCTTAGAGGTCCTCCGGGAGACCCAGTACTTC; CDR3aa: CASSLEVLRETQYF
d_gene: TRBD2; v_gene: TRBV12-3/TRBV12-4; abundance: .; j_gene: TRBJ2-1; CDR3nt: TGTGCCAGCAGCCCGCCGAGCGGGAGGAGAGATGAGCAGTTCTTC; CDR3aa: CASSPPSGRRDEQFF
d_gene: .; v_gene: TRBV27; abundance: few; j_gene: TRBJ1-5; CDR3nt: .; CDR3aa: CASSSSTGGQPQHF